This TCR beta chain was observed in a study of shared clonotypes between healthy human individuals. CDR3 length: 13 amino acids. Germline-derived CDR1 and CDR2 are SNHLY and FYNNEI. The ends lost 6 bases at V and 4 bases at J; junction bases unmatched: 4. It was at deep level that the assay was run. The repertoire was sequenced with immunoSEQ multiplex PCR; TCRdb's copy has only in-frame clones and lacks some. The sample lists fewer than 650,000 clones, 76% occurring once. Turning to this clone: Its specificity is not known.

Study conclusions and caveats: Clonotype sharing among the donors was expected to vary with sequencing depth.

The source is a middle-aged woman in good health. Some clones in this sample may be carry-over from other donors' samples. The chain uses TRBV2 and TRBJ2-7; 9 bases fit TRBD1. What was sequenced was PBMCs. CDR3 DNA: TGTGCCAGCAGCGACAGGGGGGAGTACGAGCAGTACTTC. It encodes CASSDRGEYEQYF.